These T cell receptor beta chains were read from a single sample in a study of CD8+CD57+ T cells in acquired aplastic anemia. Using its own MiXCR run on the reads, TCRdb lists one record per CDR3 protein. The sample includes around 64,000 distinct CDR3 sequences, over 45% of them seen just once. Sequencing input: sorted CD4+, CD8+, or CD8+CD57+ T cells (not recorded which) from PBMCs. These receptors were obtained from a human donor in good health, serving as a control. The CDR3 runs from the conserved cysteine through the conserved F or W. The D gene is left open where the match is weak. The size of a clone is reported for some rows only, either as once, few or many, or as a class for expanded clones.

D gene	V gene	J gene	clone size	CDR3 DNA	CDR3 protein
NA	TRBV5-1	TRBJ1-2	NA	TGCGCCAGCAGCCATTCGGGATCCAACTATGGCTACACCTTC	CASSHSGSNYGYTF
NA	TRBV2	TRBJ2-7	few	TGTGCCAGCAGGCCTCATCAGGGGAGCTACGAGCAGTACTTC	CASRPHQGSYEQYF
TRBD1	TRBV9	TRBJ2-7	many	TGTGCCAGCAGCCCCGGGACAGGGTTGGCCTACGAGCAGTACTTC	CASSPGTGLAYEQYF
NA	TRBV19	TRBJ1-1	NA	TGTGCCAGTAGTTGGAGACAGGATGAAGCTTTCTTT	CASSWRQDEAFF
TRBD1	TRBV5-5	TRBJ1-1	many	TGTGCCAGCAGCTTGATACCATCAAAACGGACAGGGAACACTGAAGCTTTCTTT	CASSLIPSKRTGNTEAFF
TRBD1	TRBV18	TRBJ2-7	many	TGTGCCAGCTCACGCGCTACGGTTCGGGACAGGACCCCCTACGAGCAGTACTTC	CASSRATVRDRTPYEQYF
NA	TRBV25-1	TRBJ1-6	medium-sized	TGTGCCAGCAGTGAAGCAGGCGGGCTCTCCTATAATTCACCCCTCCACTTT	CASSEAGGLSYNSPLHF
NA	TRBV20-1	TRBJ2-1	NA	TGTAGTGCCCCCCGACTAGGGGGAAACTCCTACGAGCAGTTCTTC	CSAPRLGGNSYEQFF
TRBD1	TRBV10-3	TRBJ1-2	NA	TGTGCCATCAGTGAGTCTGGGACAGACTATGGCTACACCTTC	CAISESGTDYGYTF
TRBD2	TRBV7-7	TRBJ2-1	NA	TGTGCCAGCAGCCCGGGACTAGCGGGCCAATACAATGAGCAGTTCTTC	CASSPGLAGQYNEQFF
NA	TRBV9	TRBJ1-6	once	TGTGCCAGCAGCGTAGAGGGCAGGGACTCACCCCTCCACTTT	CASSVEGRDSPLHF
NA	TRBV29-1	TRBJ1-1	NA	TGCAGCGTTGAAGATCCCCGCGACAGAAGCTTTGGGTTT	CSVEDPRDRSFGF
NA	TRBV25-1	TRBJ2-7	NA	TGTGCCAGCAGTGTGGTGGCCCAATCTCCCTACGAGCAGTACTTC	CASSVVAQSPYEQYF
TRBD1	TRBV12-3/TRBV12-4	TRBJ1-6	NA	TGTGCCAGCAGTCCTACCGGGACAGGACACGGAACCCTCCACTTT	CASSPTGTGHGTLHF
NA	TRBV15	TRBJ2-7	NA	TGTGCCACCAGCAGAGCAGGGGTTGGCGACGAGCAGTACTTC	CATSRAGVGDEQYF
NA	TRBV15	TRBJ1-1	few	TGTGCCACCAGCAGAGATAACACTGAAGCTTTCTTT	CATSRDNTEAFF
TRBD2	TRBV7-6	TRBJ2-3	once	TGTGCCAGCAGCGGCCCGGGACTAGCTAGAAATACGCAGTATTTT	CASSGPGLARNTQYF
NA	TRBV24-1	TRBJ1-2	NA	TGTGCCACCAGTGACCTAAATGGCTACACCTTC	CATSDLNGYTF
TRBD1	TRBV7-2	TRBJ2-5	NA	TGTGCCAGCAGCTTCAGGGGGCTATGGGAGACCCAGTACTTC	CASSFRGLWETQYF
NA	TRBV19	TRBJ1-6	NA	TGTGCCAGTAGTATATCCCGGAACAGGGAAGTAACCCTCCACTTT	CASSISRNREVTLHF
NA	TRBV19	TRBJ1-1	many	TGTGCCAGTAGTTTCAGGGGTACTGAAGCTTTCTTT	CASSFRGTEAFF
NA	TRBV28	TRBJ2-7	many	TGTGCCAGCAGTTTATACGGGCCGAGCTCCTACGAGCAGTACTTC	CASSLYGPSSYEQYF
NA	TRBV9	TRBJ1-1	few	TGTGCCAGCAGCGTAGAGGACTATCCCCTGGTGAACACTGAAGCTCTCTTT	CASSVEDYPLVNTEALF
NA	TRBV19	TRBJ1-6	NA	TGTGCCAGTAGTATAGGCACGAATTCACCCCTCCACTTT	CASSIGTNSPLHF
NA	TRBV9	TRBJ1-4	many	TGTGCCAGCAGTCCCGTACAGGGTCCTAATGAAAAACTGTTTTTT	CASSPVQGPNEKLFF
TRBD2	TRBV10-3	TRBJ2-7	NA	TGTGCCATCAGTGAGTCGGGACTAGGCAACGAGCAGTACTTC	CAISESGLGNEQYF
NA	TRBV30	TRBJ2-7	many	TGTGCCTGGATGGAACGCAAGGGACCCTACGAGCAGTACTTC	CAWMERKGPYEQYF
NA	TRBV7-9	TRBJ1-1	many	TGTGCCAGCAGCTTAGGAATTGGCAGGGGAAATATGAACACTGAAGCTTTCTTT	CASSLGIGRGNMNTEAFF
TRBD1	TRBV6-1	TRBJ1-4	many	TGTGCCAGCAGTCCGACAGGGGTGACTAATGAAAAACTGTTTTTT	CASSPTGVTNEKLFF